The source of this T cell receptor beta chain is a study of T cells after yellow fever vaccination. This clonotype was counted ten times or more. Its antigen is not known. The CDR3 runs to 12 residues. Trimming took off 5 bases at V and 7 bases at J, with 11 bases between the two ends. Germline CDR1 and CDR2: SGHAT and FQDESV (reference sequence). TCR cDNA, made by 5'RACE template switching, carried an added universal primer site and UMIs. TCRdb redid the calling of the 5' RACE reads with MiXCR, one entry per CDR3 protein. The sample contains 250,000 or so distinct CDR3 sequences, 6% to 7.5% of which appear only once. The study, taken as a whole, reports: Clonotypes shared by both compartments, CD4 and CD8, made up a small share.

This clonotype was sampled from a man aged 25-45 years who received the YFV17D yellow fever vaccine. The sequences come from CD4+ T cells sorted from PBMCs, collected 15 days after the yellow fever booster vaccination. This chain links TRBV11-1 with TRBJ1-1; D not resolved. CDR3 DNA sequence: TGTGCCAGCAGCGTACGATTAAGTGAAGCTTTCTTT. Translated, it gives CASSVRLSEAFF.